The 15 T cell receptor beta chains listed next were all sequenced from one sample in a study of T cell responses to AZD1222 COVID-19 vaccine. TCRdb keeps only in-frame clones here, not all; method: immunoSEQ multiplex PCR. The repertoire consists of tens of thousands of clones, with over 75% occurring once and the leading ten covering around 3.7%. Material: peripheral blood, obtained 28 days after the second AZD1222 dose. These TCRs come from an adult who received the AZD1222 COVID-19 vaccine.

This clone was observed many times. The V call is TRBV29-1, the J call TRBJ2-7; D is possibly TRBD1 (6 bases). The CDR3 has 11 residues. CDR1 and CDR2 from the germline V gene are SQVTM and ANQGSEA. Between the trimmed V and J ends, which lost 8 bases and 6 bases, there was a span of 14 bases. The DNA of the CDR3 is TGCAGCACTCGGACAGCAAGCGAGCAGTACTTC. Protein sequence: CSTRTASEQYF.

This sequence joins TRBV2 and TRBJ1-5; D possibly corresponds to TRBD1 (6 bases). V dropped 6 bases and J dropped 1 base, with 13 bases sitting between them. Germline CDR1 reads SNHLY; CDR2 reads FYNNEI. This CDR3 has 15 amino acids. CDR3 nucleotide sequence: TGTGCCAGCAGGACCTTAGGGGGAAGCAATCAGCCCCAGCATTTT. The encoded protein is CASRTLGGSNQPQHF.

The gene calls are TRBV2 and TRBJ2-5; D ambiguous. V lost 3 bases, J lost 5 bases, and 1 base lay in between. Looked up from germline, CDR1 is SNHLY and CDR2 is FYNNEI. The CDR3 runs to 10 residues. The DNA for the CDR3 is TGTGCCAGCAGTGAGGAGACCCAGTACTTC. This sequence encodes CASSEETQYF.

The chain couples TRBV19 to TRBJ1-1, with D uncertain. This CDR3 has 13 residues. Germline values: CDR1 LNHDA, CDR2 SQIVND (reference sequence). The V gene lost 7 bases and the J gene lost 2 bases, with 11 bases spanning the gap. The CDR3 sequence: CASTALDNTEAFF. The CDR3 DNA sequence: TGTGCCAGTACCGCATTGGATAACACTGAAGCTTTCTTT.

This clone is a singleton in its sample. J is TRBJ1-2 and V is TRBV6-5; 9 bases align to TRBD1. CDR3 size: 14 residues. Trimming at V came to 8 bases and at J to 5 bases, leaving 9 bases not matched to a gene. CDR1 and CDR2 (germline): MNHEY, SVGAGI. The DNA of the CDR3 is TGTGCCAGCGTAAACAGGGGGCGCGAGTATGGCTACACCTTC. Its translation is CASVNRGREYGYTF.

The chain employs TRBV28 and TRBJ1-2; D unclear. The CDR3 runs 14 residues. Deletions cut 0 bases from V and 1 base from J, with 6 bases between. The V gene's germline CDR1 is MDHEN and CDR2 SYDVKM. CDR3 bases: TGTGCCAGCAGTTTATGGGACGGTAACTATGGCTACACCTTC. Translating it yields CASSLWDGNYGYTF.

Only a few counts were recorded for this clone. The V call is TRBV6-6, the J call TRBJ2-4; TRBD1 matches 9 bases. This CDR3 comprises 14 residues. J was trimmed by 3 bases and V by 6 bases; bases with no gene match: 3. Germline assignment: CDR1 MNHNY and CDR2 SVGAGI (reference sequence). The CDR3 is CASSGQGNKNIQYF. The CDR3 DNA sequence: TGTGCCAGCAGCGGACAGGGGAACAAAAACATTCAGTACTTC.

The chain has TRBV11-2 and TRBJ2-7; a weak D match, TRBD2 (6 bases). V was cut by 2 bases and J by 4 bases, with 12 bases left in between. Germline V gene lookup returns CDR1 SGHAT and CDR2 FQNNGV. CDR3 size: 14 residues. The CDR3 loop is CASSLNSGNYEQYF. CDR3 DNA sequence: TGTGCCAGCAGCTTAAATAGCGGAAATTACGAGCAGTACTTC.

V gene TRBV2 combines with J gene TRBJ2-1; D tentatively fits TRBD1 or TRBD2 (5 bases each). CDR1 SNHLY and CDR2 FYNNEI come from the germline V gene. The CDR3 length is 12 residues. V lost 3 bases, J lost 10 bases, and 10 bases lay in between. In nucleotides, the CDR3 is TGTGCCAGCAGTGATCTGGGACGCGAGCAGTTCTTC. Translated, it gives CASSDLGREQFF.

The CDR3 reads CASSPMGVGAFF. CDR3 nucleotides: TGTGCCAGCAGCCCCATGGGGGTAGGGGCTTTCTTT. This rearrangement joins TRBV7-8 to TRBJ1-1, with D possibly TRBD1 on 5 matching bases. CDR1 and CDR2 from the germline V gene are SGHVS and FQNEAQ. The CDR3 loop spans 12 amino acids. Trimming removed 5 bases at V and 11 bases at J, with 15 bases between.

The rearrangement links TRBV29-1 to TRBJ2-7, with D maybe TRBD2 (6 bases). The CDR3 is 11 residues long. Germline loops: CDR1 SQVTM, CDR2 ANQGSEA. Trimming stripped 3 bases from V and 6 bases from J, with 9 bases between. This CDR3 reads CSVEEGGEQYF. CDR3 nucleotides: TGCAGCGTTGAGGAGGGAGGCGAGCAGTACTTC.

The V call is TRBV15, the J call TRBJ2-2; D not certain. Germline V lookup: CDR1 LNHNV, CDR2 YYDKDF (reference sequence). The CDR3 sequence is 14 residues long. V gave up 2 bases and J gave up 1 base, with 5 bases separating them. CDR3 sequence: CATSRRQNTGELFF. CDR3 in DNA: TGTGCCACCAGCAGAAGACAGAACACCGGGGAGCTGTTTTTT.

The chain employs TRBV3-1 (or the pseudogene TRBV3-2) and TRBJ2-1; unclear D gene. V lost 3 bases to trimming and J lost 1 base, with 7 bases between them. CDR3 length: 14 amino acids. The germline gives CDR1 LGHDT, CDR2 YNNKEL (reference sequence). CDR3 sequence (DNA): TGTGCCAGCAGCCAGCGACGGTCCTACAATGAGCAGTTCTTC. This encodes CASSQRRSYNEQFF.

The chain is built from TRBV7-2 and TRBJ1-5; no firm D call. Germline-derived CDR1 and CDR2 are SGHTA and FQGNSA. The V end lost 5 bases, the J end lost 5 bases, and 10 bases lay between the germline ends. CDR3 length: 13 residues. The CDR3 DNA reads as TGTGCCAGCAGCCCAAAGGTTTATCAGCCCCAGCATTTT. Its protein is CASSPKVYQPQHF.

This chain links TRBV4-1 with TRBJ2-5, with D perhaps matching TRBD1 or TRBD2 (5 bases each). Between the trimmed V and J ends, which lost 4 bases and 2 bases, there was a span of 8 bases. Germline values: CDR1 MGHRA, CDR2 YSYEKL. This CDR3 has 13 residues. As DNA, the CDR3 is TGCGCCAGCAGCCTGGGACCACAAGAGACCCAGTACTTC. Protein product: CASSLGPQETQYF.